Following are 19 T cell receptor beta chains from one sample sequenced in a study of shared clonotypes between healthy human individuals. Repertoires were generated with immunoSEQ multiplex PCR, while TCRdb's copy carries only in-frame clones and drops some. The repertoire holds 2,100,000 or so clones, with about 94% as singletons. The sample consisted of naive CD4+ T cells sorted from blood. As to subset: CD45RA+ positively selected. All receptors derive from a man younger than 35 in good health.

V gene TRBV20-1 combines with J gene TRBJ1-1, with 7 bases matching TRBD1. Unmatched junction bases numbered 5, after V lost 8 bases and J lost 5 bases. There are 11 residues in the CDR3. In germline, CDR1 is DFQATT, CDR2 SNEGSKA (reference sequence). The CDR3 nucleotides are TGCAGTTCAGGGGGGGGGACTGAAGCTTTCTTT. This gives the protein CSSGGGTEAFF.

DNA of the CDR3: TGTGCCAGCAGCTTGGGAGGGTTCAATAATTCACCCCTCCACTTT. Residues: CASSLGGFNNSPLHF. J is TRBJ1-6 and V is TRBV5-6; D gene uncertain. This CDR3 region has 15 residues. V lost 0 bases to trimming and J lost 5 bases, with 9 bases between them. CDR1 is SGHDT, CDR2 YYEEEE, per germline.

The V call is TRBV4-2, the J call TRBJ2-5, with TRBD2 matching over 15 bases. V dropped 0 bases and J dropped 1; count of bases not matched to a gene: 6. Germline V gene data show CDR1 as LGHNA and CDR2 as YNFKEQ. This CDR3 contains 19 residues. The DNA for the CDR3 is TGTGCCAGCAGCCAAGATCGGACTAGCGGGGGGGCCCTCCAAGAGACCCAGTACTTC. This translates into CASSQDRTSGGALQETQYF.

The CDR3 region is CASSETQGRNGYTF. The CDR3 coding sequence is TGTGCCAGCAGTGAAACTCAGGGGCGCAATGGCTACACCTTC. This rearrangement joins TRBV6-1 to TRBJ1-2; TRBD1 might be the D (6 bases). V was clipped by 2 bases and J by 6 bases, with 13 bases between them. CDR1 and CDR2 from the germline V gene are MNHNS and SASEGT. CDR3 length: 14 amino acids.

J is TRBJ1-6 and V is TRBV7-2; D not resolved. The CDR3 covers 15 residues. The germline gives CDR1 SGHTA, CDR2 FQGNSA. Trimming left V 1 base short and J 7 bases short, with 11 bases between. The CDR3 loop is CASSLEGRWNSPLHF. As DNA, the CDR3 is TGTGCCAGCAGCTTAGAAGGACGTTGGAATTCACCCCTCCACTTT.

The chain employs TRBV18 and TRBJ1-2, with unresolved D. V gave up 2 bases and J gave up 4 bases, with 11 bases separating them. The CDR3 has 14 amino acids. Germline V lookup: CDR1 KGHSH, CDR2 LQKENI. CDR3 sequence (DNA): TGTGCCAGCTCACCAGAAGGGAATGGCTATGGCTACACCTTC. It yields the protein CASSPEGNGYGYTF.

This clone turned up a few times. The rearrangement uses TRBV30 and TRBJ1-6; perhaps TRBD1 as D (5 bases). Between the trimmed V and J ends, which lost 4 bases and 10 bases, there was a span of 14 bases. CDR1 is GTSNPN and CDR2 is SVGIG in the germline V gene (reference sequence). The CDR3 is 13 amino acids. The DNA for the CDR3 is TGTGCCTGGACGGAGGGGCCGGGATCACCCCTCCACTTT. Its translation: CAWTEGPGSPLHF.

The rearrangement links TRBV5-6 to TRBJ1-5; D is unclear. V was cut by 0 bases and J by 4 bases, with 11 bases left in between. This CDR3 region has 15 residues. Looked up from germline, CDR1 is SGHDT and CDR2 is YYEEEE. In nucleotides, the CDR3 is TGTGCCAGCAGCTTGGGCAGTATGGGGAATCAGCCCCAGCATTTT. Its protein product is CASSLGSMGNQPQHF.

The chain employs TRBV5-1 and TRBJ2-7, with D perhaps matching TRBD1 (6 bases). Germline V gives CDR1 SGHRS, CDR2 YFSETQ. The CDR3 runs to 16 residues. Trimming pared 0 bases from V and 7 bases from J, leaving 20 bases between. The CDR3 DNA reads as TGCGCCAGCAGCTTGGAAATTGCAGGGGTGGTTAATGAGCAGTACTTC. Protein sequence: CASSLEIAGVVNEQYF.

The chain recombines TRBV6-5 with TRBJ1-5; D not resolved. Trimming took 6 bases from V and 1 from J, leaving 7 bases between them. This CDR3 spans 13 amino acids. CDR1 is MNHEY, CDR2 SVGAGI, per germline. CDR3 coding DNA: TGTGCCAGCAGACCGTTAAGCAATCAGCCCCAGCATTTT. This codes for CASRPLSNQPQHF.

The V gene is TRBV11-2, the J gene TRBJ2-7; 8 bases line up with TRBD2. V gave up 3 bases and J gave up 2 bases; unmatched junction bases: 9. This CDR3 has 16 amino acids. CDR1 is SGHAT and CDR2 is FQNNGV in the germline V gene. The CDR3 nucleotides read TGTGCCAGCAGCTTGGCCCTTAGCGGGACGGCCTACGAGCAGTACTTC. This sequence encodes CASSLALSGTAYEQYF.

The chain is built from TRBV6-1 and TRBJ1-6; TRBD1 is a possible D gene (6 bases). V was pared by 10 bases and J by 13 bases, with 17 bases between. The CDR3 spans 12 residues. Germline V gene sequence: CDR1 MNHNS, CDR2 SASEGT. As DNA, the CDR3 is TGTGCCACCCGGGACACCCAAGACCCCCTCCACTTT. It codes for CATRDTQDPLHF.

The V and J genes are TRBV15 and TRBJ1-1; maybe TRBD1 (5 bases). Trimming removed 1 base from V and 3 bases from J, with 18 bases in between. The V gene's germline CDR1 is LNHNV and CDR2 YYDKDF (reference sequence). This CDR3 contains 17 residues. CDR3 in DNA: TGTGCCACCAGCAGAGGGTCAACAGGCAGCGGTGACACTGAAGCTTTCTTT. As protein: CATSRGSTGSGDTEAFF.

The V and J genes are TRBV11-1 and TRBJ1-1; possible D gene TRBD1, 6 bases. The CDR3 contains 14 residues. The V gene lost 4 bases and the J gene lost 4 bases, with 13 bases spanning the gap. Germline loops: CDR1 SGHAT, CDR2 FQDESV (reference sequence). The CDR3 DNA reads TGTGCCAGCAGCTGGACTCAGGGGAGCACTGAAGCTTTCTTT. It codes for CASSWTQGSTEAFF.

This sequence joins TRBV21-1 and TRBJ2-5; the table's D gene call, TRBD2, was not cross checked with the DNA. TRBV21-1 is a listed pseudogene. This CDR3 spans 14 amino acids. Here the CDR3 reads CASSKAGSQETQYF. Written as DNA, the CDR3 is TGTGCCAGCAGCAAAGCCGGGTCCCAAGAGACCCAGTACTTC.

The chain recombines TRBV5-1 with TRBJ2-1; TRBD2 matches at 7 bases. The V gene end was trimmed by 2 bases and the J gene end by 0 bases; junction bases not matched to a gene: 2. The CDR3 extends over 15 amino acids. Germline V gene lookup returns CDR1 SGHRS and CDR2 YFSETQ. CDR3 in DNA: TGCGCCAGCAGCTTTGGGGACTACTCCTACAATGAGCAGTTCTTC. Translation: CASSFGDYSYNEQFF.

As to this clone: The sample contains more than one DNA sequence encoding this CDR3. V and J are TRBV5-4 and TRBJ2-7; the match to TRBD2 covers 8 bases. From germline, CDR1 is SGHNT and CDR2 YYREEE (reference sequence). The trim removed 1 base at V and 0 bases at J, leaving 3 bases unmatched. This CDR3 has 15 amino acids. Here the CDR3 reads CASSLPGTSSYEQYF. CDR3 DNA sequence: TGTGCCAGCAGCTTGCCGGGGACTAGCTCCTACGAGCAGTACTTC.

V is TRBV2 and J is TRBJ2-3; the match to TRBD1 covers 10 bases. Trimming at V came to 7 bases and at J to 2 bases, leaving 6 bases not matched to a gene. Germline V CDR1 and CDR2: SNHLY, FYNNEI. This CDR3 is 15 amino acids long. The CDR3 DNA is TGTGCCAGCAAAAGGGACAGGGGCTACACAGATACGCAGTATTTT. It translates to CASKRDRGYTDTQYF.

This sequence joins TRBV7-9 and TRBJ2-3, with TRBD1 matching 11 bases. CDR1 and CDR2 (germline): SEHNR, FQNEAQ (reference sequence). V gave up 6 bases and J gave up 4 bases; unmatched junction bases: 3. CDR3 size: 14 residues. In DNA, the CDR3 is TGTGCCAGCAGGAAGGGACAGGGGGCAGATACGCAGTATTTT. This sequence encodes CASRKGQGADTQYF.